The 7 T cell receptor beta chains listed next were all sequenced from one sample in a study of cytotoxic CD8 clonotypes in ibrutinib-treated CLL (TCRdb year 2021). The intended sense of this specimen's time point label: approximately eleven months on ibrutinib. Library preparation used the immunoSEQ multiplex PCR assay. TCRdb stores this immuneACCESS table with in-frame sequences only. Part of the clones is absent; in the studies checked, under half of the shortfall reflects unresolved V genes, and no reason is known for the rest. Present in this sample are approximately 140,000 clones, 60% to 85% of which were seen just once. About 29% of the sample rests with the top ten. This specimen consisted of PBMCs, obtained after 12 months of ibrutinib treatment. These receptors all come from a human donor with chronic lymphocytic leukemia.

This clone has more than one count but fewer than ten. The V and J genes are TRBV27 and TRBJ1-2; D not certain. CDR1 is MNHEY, CDR2 SMNVEV, per germline (reference sequence). V dropped 2 bases and J dropped 1 base, with 5 bases sitting between them. The CDR3 length is 13 residues. CDR3 amino acids: CASSLGINYGYTF. The DNA for the CDR3 is TGTGCCAGCAGTTTAGGGATTAACTATGGCTACACCTTC.

This rearrangement joins TRBV7-3 to TRBJ2-2; TRBD1 matches at 7 bases. In germline, CDR1 is SGHTA, CDR2 FQGTGA. The CDR3 sequence is 17 residues long. V dropped 1 base and J dropped 0; count of bases not matched to a gene: 5. CDR3 sequence reads: CASSLKGGFANTGELFF. The CDR3 DNA sequence: TGTGCCAGCAGCTTAAAAGGGGGCTTCGCGAACACCGGGGAGCTGTTTTTT. The variable domain in full, completed from reference TRBV7-3 and TRBJ2-2, reads GAGVSQTPSNKVTEKGKYVELRCDPISGHTALYWYRQSLGQGPEFLIYFQGTGAADDSGLPNDRFFAVRPEGSVSTLKIQRTERGDSAVYLCASSLKGGFANTGELFFGEGSRLTVL.

This sequence joins TRBV5-1 and TRBJ2-7, with D possibly TRBD1 on 5 matching bases. This CDR3 contains 13 residues. Germline V CDR1 and CDR2: SGHRS, YFSETQ. Between the trimmed V and J ends, which lost 2 bases and 2 bases, there was a span of 8 bases. CDR3 nucleotide sequence: TGCGCCAGCAGCTTAACAGGTCCCTACGAGCAGTACTTC. Its translation: CASSLTGPYEQYF.

This chain links TRBV5-1 with TRBJ2-3, with 9 bases identical to TRBD1. V shed 5 bases, J shed 4 bases, and the junction held 8 bases outside the gene matches. This CDR3 spans 15 amino acids. The germline V gene encodes CDR1 SGHRS and CDR2 YFSETQ. In nucleotides, the CDR3 is TGCGCCAGCAGTACCGGGACAGGGAGGTCAGATACGCAGTATTTT. It translates to CASSTGTGRSDTQYF.

This clone showed up just once. V usage is TRBV19 and J usage is TRBJ1-1; no reliable D call. CDR1 and CDR2 (germline): LNHDA, SQIVND (reference sequence). The CDR3 loop spans 15 amino acids. V was pared by 4 bases and J by 3 bases, with 15 bases between. In DNA, the CDR3 is TGTGCCAGTAGTAACGGGGTCCTGAGTTACACTGAAGCTTTCTTT. Protein sequence: CASSNGVLSYTEAFF.

The chain carries TRBV2 and TRBJ2-3, with 8 bases aligning to TRBD1. The CDR3 covers 14 residues. Germline CDR1 and CDR2: SNHLY and FYNNEI. V lost 10 bases, J lost 8 bases, and 14 bases stayed unmatched. CDR3 nucleotide sequence: TGTGCCACAACAAGGACAGGGCCTTTTGCTACGCAGTATTTT. Translation: CATTRTGPFATQYF.

The rearrangement uses TRBV15 and TRBJ1-3; D is undetermined. The CDR3 is made up of 13 amino acids. Germline V gives CDR1 LNHNV, CDR2 YYDKDF (reference sequence). V lost 8 bases and J lost 0, with 8 bases in between. In nucleotides, the CDR3 is TGTGCCACCCGGGATGGCTCTGGAAACACCATATATTTT. Encoded protein: CATRDGSGNTIYF.